This T cell receptor (beta chain) was profiled in a study of T cells in localized non-small cell lung cancer (TCRdb year 2020). Looking at the study overall: Comparing tumors with uninvolved tumor-adjacent lungs, the study looked at the T cell repertoires of over 200 patients with early-stage NSCLC. The cohort comprised 200 to 300 treatment-naïve NSCLC patients with resected, localized lung tumors. Of the NSCLC patients, 129 were male and 107 were female, and the mean age was about 69 years.

The junction shows trimming of 1 base on V and 2 bases on J, plus 7 bases between the germline ends. Taken from the germline V gene, the CDR1 and CDR2 loops are SGHVS and FQNEAQ. Measured from the cysteine to the phenylalanine, the CDR3 is 14 residues long. Just CDR3 DNA is preserved here, 42 bases in frame from base 1. Broader findings and caveats from the paper: Higher T cell density in blood was associated with longer overall survival, whereas higher clonality in adjacent lung was associated with shorter survival. Because of the exploratory design, TCR variables were selected using unadjusted p-values without false-discovery rate correction. Uninvolved tumor-adjacent lung showed the highest T cell clonality, higher than tumor, which suggests more focused antigenic responses in the uninvolved tumor-adjacent lung. Multi-region tumor sequencing was not performed, so intratumor heterogeneity could not be excluded. A median of 57 of the top 100 tumor clones turned up in the paired uninvolved adjacent lung, and around 27 of those clones also ranked among the top 100 of that same adjacent lung.

A note on this clone: Its specific antigen is unknown. No base quality information exists; no much larger clone differs at one position.

TCR beta CDR3 regions were sequenced from DNA using the immunoSEQ Assay. On the study's bioinformatics: To compute T cell density, TCR beta template counts were normalized to usable DNA, which was estimated by amplifying housekeeping genes. Richness was estimated with the preseqR package, extrapolating to 400,000 templates for PBMC samples and 120,000 templates for tissue samples. Clonality was defined as one minus Pielou's evenness. Differential abundance testing on productive amino-acid clonotypes, with a minimum total count of 5 and an alpha of 0.1, was used to identify tissue-enriched TCRs. The Jaccard Index and the Morisita Overlap Index were used to measure how much the repertoires overlapped between compartments. GLIPH grouped TCR beta CDR3s together with public tetramer-defined viral CDR3s, and a viral motif had to include at least three viral sequences and also show V-gene enrichment. TCRdb holds this immuneACCESS table with in-frame rearrangements only. Some clones are missing; in checked studies, unresolved V genes explain under half, and the rest has no known cause. The V and J calls and clone size come from that table; D and trimming were worked out from the DNA. The sample table contains about 22,000 clones; only one count was recorded for approximately 86% of them. The top ten clonotypes cover roughly 22% of the sample.

At diagnosis, tumor, uninvolved tumor-adjacent lung and peripheral blood were collected and then preserved as a mix of FFPE and fresh-frozen material. Blood samples were analyzed as peripheral blood mononuclear cells for TCR repertoire profiling. This chain joins TRBV7-8 to TRBJ2-3; tentative D gene TRBD2, with 6 bases matching. The origin of this receptor is a man between 35 and 75 years old with stage II squamous cell lung carcinoma. The sequences come from PBMCs, collected before any cancer treatment. The DNA reads as follows: TGTGCCAGCAGCTTAGGGACTACCACAGATACGCAGTATTTT. The encoded protein is CASSLGTTTDTQYF.